The source of this T cell receptor beta chain is a study of blood T cell repertoires in COVID-19. This clone appeared a single time. Produced via immunoSEQ multiplex PCR; TCRdb's table is partial and in-frame only. The sample yields some 180,000 clones, approximately 80% seen once. The V and J ends lost 4 bases and 1 base, in that order; junction bases with no gene match: 7. Germline V gene lookup returns CDR1 LNHNV and CDR2 YYDKDF (reference sequence). The CDR3 is 16 amino acids. The V and J genes are TRBV15 and TRBJ2-7; TRBD2 agrees at 10 bases. This clonotype originated in a woman in her fifties or sixties with active or convalescent COVID-19. Sequenced: peripheral blood. The CDR3 sequence: CATSTGSSGGSYEQYF. The CDR3 nucleotides read TGTGCCACCAGCACAGGTTCTAGCGGGGGATCCTACGAGCAGTACTTC.